What follows are 31 T cell receptor beta chains derived from one specimen sequenced in a study of regulatory dendritic cells for organ transplantation. Some clones are missing from TCRdb's copy, which holds only in-frame ones; the method was immunoSEQ multiplex PCR. The sample lists approximately 29,000 clones; roughly 85% were seen once. Specimen: naive CD4+ T cells from blood. Specified subset: CD45RA+ naive T cells. These receptors were obtained from a human donor in good health.

The rearrangement uses TRBV11-3 and TRBJ2-1; D not resolved. This CDR3 has 12 residues. Trimming shortened V by 4 bases and J by 6 bases, and 7 bases separated the two germline ends. Germline V gene data show CDR1 as SGHNT and CDR2 as YENEEA. The CDR3 loop reads CASSSRGNEQFF. The CDR3 DNA sequence: TGTGCCAGCAGCTCCAGAGGCAATGAGCAGTTCTTC.

The genes are TRBV29-1 and TRBJ2-5; perhaps TRBD2 as D (7 bases). This CDR3 has 13 residues. The V end lost 7 bases, the J end lost 5 bases, and 17 bases lay between the germline ends. CDR1 is SQVTM and CDR2 is ANQGSEA in the germline V gene. The CDR3 coding sequence is TGCAGCGGTAACAGGGAGGGGTGGGAGACCCAGTACTTC. Translating it yields CSGNREGWETQYF.

The chain carries TRBV29-1 and TRBJ1-3; D is unclear. This CDR3 is 10 amino acids long. The germline V gene encodes CDR1 SQVTM and CDR2 ANQGSEA. The V end was cut by 4 bases, the J end by 8 bases, with 6 bases between. The CDR3 DNA sequence: TGCAGCGTTGTAGCAGACACCATATATTTT. Encoded protein: CSVVADTIYF. Filled out from reference TRBV29-1 and TRBJ1-3, the complete variable domain reads SAVISQKPSRDICQRGTSLTIQCQVDSQVTMMFWYRQQPGQSLTLIATANQGSEATYESGFVIDKFPISRPNLTFSTLTVSNMSPEDSSIYLCSVVADTIYFGEGSWLTVV.

The chain recombines TRBV14 with TRBJ1-4, with D hard to call. This CDR3 region has 16 residues. Trimming removed 4 bases from V and 6 bases from J, with 18 bases in between. Germline CDR1 is SGHDN and CDR2 is FVKESK. CDR3 nucleotides: TGTGCCAGCAGCCGGTTAAGCGGGTCCTATTATGAAAAACTGTTTTTT. It encodes CASSRLSGSYYEKLFF.

This rearrangement joins TRBV10-3 to TRBJ2-2, with D perhaps matching TRBD2 (5 bases). The germline CDR1 and CDR2 sequences are ENHRY and SYGVKD. CDR3 length equals 11 residues. Trimming cost V 8 bases and J 5 bases, with 6 bases left between them. In nucleotides, the CDR3 is TGTGCCATCGGCGGGACCGGGGAGCTGTTTTTT. It is translated as CAIGGTGELFF.

This clone was observed a handful of times. This chain connects TRBV2 to TRBJ1-2; D may be TRBD1 (5 bases). The germline V and J ends were trimmed by 1 base and 8 bases, with 14 bases remaining between them. The CDR3 extends over 14 amino acids. The germline CDR1 and CDR2 sequences are SNHLY and FYNNEI. This CDR3 is CASSEEGRAGGYTF. CDR3 in DNA: TGTGCCAGCAGTGAAGAGGGCAGGGCTGGGGGCTACACCTTC.

This chain joins TRBV2 and TRBJ1-4, with D perhaps matching TRBD1 (5 bases). Looked up from germline, CDR1 is SNHLY and CDR2 is FYNNEI. V was cut by 7 bases and J by 3 bases, with 15 bases left in between. The CDR3 loop spans 15 amino acids. The CDR3 region is CASTRATGSNEKLFF. The CDR3 bases are TGTGCCAGCACCCGCGCCACAGGCTCTAATGAAAAACTGTTTTTT.

In this sample, this clone turned up once. The CDR3 is CASSWGGGAEDTQYF. Here the CDR3 DNA reads TGTGCCAGCAGTTGGGGCGGGGGGGCCGAAGATACGCAGTATTTT. The V call is TRBV7-9, the J call TRBJ2-3; TRBD2 agrees at 9 bases. V gave up 6 bases and J gave up 5 bases; unmatched junction bases: 9. CDR1 and CDR2 (germline): SEHNR, FQNEAQ (reference sequence). There are 15 residues in the CDR3. Complete variable domain (other parts from reference TRBV7-9 and TRBJ2-3): DTGVSQNPRHKITKRGQNVTFRCDPISEHNRLYWYRQTLGQGPEFLTYFQNEAQLEKSRLLSDRFSAERPKGSFSTLEIQRTEQGDSAMYLCASSWGGGAEDTQYFGPGTRLTVL.

J is TRBJ1-1 and V is TRBV21-1. TRBV21-1 counts as a pseudogene. The CDR3 covers 16 residues. CDR3 region: CASSAYTGAGNTEAFF. CDR3 DNA: TGTGCCAGCAGCGCCTACACGGGCGCGGGGAACACTGAAGCTTTCTTT.

The chain couples TRBV19 to TRBJ1-5; D call uncertain. The CDR3 spans 13 residues. V was shortened by 3 bases and J by 3 bases, with 6 bases between the two germline ends. The V gene's germline CDR1 is LNHDA and CDR2 SQIVND (reference sequence). The CDR3 region has the DNA TGTGCCAGTAGTATGAGATACAATCAGCCCCAGCATTTT. Translation gives CASSMRYNQPQHF.

With regard to this clone: The junction departs from the called germline gene at one end, perhaps through a read error. The V call is TRBV5-1, the J call TRBJ2-5, with a possible D match to TRBD2 (7 bases). This CDR3 contains 16 residues. CDR1 and CDR2 from the germline V gene are SGHRS and YFSETQ. CDR3 sequence: CASRLEGGGQRETQYF. The CDR3 nucleotides read TGCGCCAGCAGATTGGAGGGGGGGGGCCAACGAGAGACCCAGTACTTC.

This chain uses TRBV6-5 with TRBJ2-1, with D unclear. The germline CDR1 and CDR2 sequences are MNHEY and SVGAGI. V lost 5 bases to trimming and J lost 8 bases, with 16 bases between them. The CDR3 runs 14 residues. The CDR3 nucleotides read TGTGCCAGCAGTGTGACCCTAACGAGCGATGAGCAGTTCTTC. Protein product: CASSVTLTSDEQFF.

This clone was detected only a few times. The genes are TRBV2 and TRBJ1-5; D is undetermined. CDR1 is SNHLY and CDR2 is FYNNEI in the germline V gene. Trimming left V 3 bases short and J 2 bases short, with 5 bases between. The CDR3 is 13 amino acids. The CDR3 region is CASSDAGNQPQHF. In DNA form, the CDR3 reads TGTGCCAGCAGTGACGCGGGCAATCAGCCCCAGCATTTT.

V and J are TRBV7-2 and TRBJ1-3; weak D call: TRBD1 (6 bases). Germline V gene data show CDR1 as SGHTA and CDR2 as FQGNSA. This CDR3 region has 13 residues. The ends were cut back, 5 bases at V and 3 bases at J, with 8 bases in the middle. The CDR3 DNA is TGTGCCAGCAGCCGGGACATTGGAAACACCATATATTTT. It specifies CASSRDIGNTIYF.

The chain carries TRBV5-3 and TRBJ2-1, with 9 nucleotides matching TRBD2. TRBV5-3 is an open reading frame whose function is uncertain. Trimming took 0 bases from V and 6 from J; bases not matched to a gene: 7. There are 16 residues in the CDR3. This CDR3 reads CARSLDERGAPNEQFF. In nucleotides, the CDR3 is TGTGCCAGAAGCTTGGATGAGCGGGGGGCACCCAATGAGCAGTTCTTC.

This chain links TRBV4-3 with TRBJ2-3; 8 bases are a match to TRBD2. V shed 4 bases and J 1 base; nucleotides not matched to a gene: 1. The CDR3 runs 14 residues. Germline V lookup: CDR1 LGHNA, CDR2 YSLEER. The CDR3 DNA reads as TGCGCCAGCAGCCCGGGGGGGGGCACAGATACGCAGTATTTT. It encodes CASSPGGGTDTQYF.

The V gene is TRBV2, the J gene TRBJ2-7; the match to TRBD2 covers 10 bases. Trimming cost V 8 bases and J 6 bases; bases outside gene matches: 10. Per the germline V gene, CDR1 is SNHLY and CDR2 is FYNNEI. The CDR3 spans 14 residues. The CDR3: CASCPSGGAFEQYF. In DNA, the CDR3 is TGTGCCAGCTGCCCAAGCGGGGGGGCCTTCGAGCAGTACTTC.

The rearrangement joins TRBV7-2 to TRBJ2-1; 14 positions match TRBD2. The CDR3 has 17 residues. Germline V gene sequence: CDR1 SGHTA, CDR2 FQGNSA. The V and J ends lost 8 bases and 4 bases, in that order; junction bases with no gene match: 10. Here the CDR3 reads CASDGNGLAGGYNEQFF. In DNA, the CDR3 is TGTGCCAGCGACGGAAACGGACTAGCGGGGGGATACAATGAGCAGTTCTTC.

The chain employs TRBV18 and TRBJ1-1, with a tentative D call TRBD1 (6 bases). The CDR3 consists of 17 residues. Trimming pared 2 bases from V and 0 bases from J, leaving 16 bases between. CDR1 is KGHSH, CDR2 LQKENI, per germline. CDR3 sequence (DNA): TGTGCCAGCTCACCAATCCAGGGGCTGGATATGAACACTGAAGCTTTCTTT. As protein: CASSPIQGLDMNTEAFF.

The V and J genes are TRBV19 and TRBJ2-1; D perhaps matches TRBD1 (6 bases). The germline V and J ends were trimmed by 7 bases and 9 bases, with 13 bases remaining between them. The CDR3 is 12 amino acids. Germline CDR1 is LNHDA and CDR2 is SQIVND (reference sequence). CDR3 loop: CASTSMGAEQFF. The CDR3 DNA sequence: TGTGCCAGTACCTCTATGGGGGCTGAGCAGTTCTTC. The entire variable domain, with the rest obtained from reference TRBV19 and TRBJ2-1, is as follows: DGGITQSPKYLFRKEGQNVTLSCEQNLNHDAMYWYRQDPGQGLRLIYYSQIVNDFQKGDIAEGYSVSREKKESFPLTVTSAQKNPTAFYLCASTSMGAEQFFGPGTRLTVL.

This clone was seen once. V and J are TRBV10-3 and TRBJ1-1, with unresolved D. Trimming cost V 4 bases and J 0 bases, with 12 bases left between them. CDR3 length: 15 residues. In germline, CDR1 is ENHRY, CDR2 SYGVKD. CDR3 sequence reads: CAISAAGRLNTEAFF. For the CDR3, the DNA is TGTGCCATCAGTGCGGCCGGCAGGCTGAACACTGAAGCTTTCTTT.

The rearrangement joins TRBV5-1 to TRBJ2-7, with TRBD2 matching over 9 bases. V lost 2 bases to trimming and J lost 3 bases; unmatched junction nucleotides: 9. The CDR3 is 16 amino acids. In germline, CDR1 is SGHRS, CDR2 YFSETQ. DNA for the CDR3: TGCGCCAGCAGCTTAACGGCTAGCGGGGTTCTCTACGAGCAGTACTTC. This gives the protein CASSLTASGVLYEQYF.

The chain employs TRBV25-1 and TRBJ2-7, with 7 bases that match TRBD1. Trimming took 8 bases from V and 3 from J; bases not matched to a gene: 7. This CDR3 is 13 amino acids long. Germline CDR1 MGHDK, CDR2 SYGVNS. CDR3 sequence (DNA): TGTGCCAGCGGAAGGGGACAGCACTACGAGCAGTACTTC. This sequence encodes CASGRGQHYEQYF.

The V gene is TRBV29-1, the J gene TRBJ2-7, with D perhaps matching TRBD2 (7 bases). V was shortened by 5 bases and J by 5 bases, with 16 bases between the two germline ends. The CDR3 runs to 13 residues. CDR1 SQVTM and CDR2 ANQGSEA come from the germline V gene. This CDR3 is CSVRWGGADEQYF. The CDR3 DNA reads TGCAGCGTTCGGTGGGGGGGCGCCGACGAGCAGTACTTC.

This chain connects TRBV5-1 to TRBJ2-1; 8 bases match TRBD1. After removal of 6 bases from V and 2 bases from J, the junction contained 7 bases not matched to a gene. The CDR3 length is 15 residues. Germline V CDR1 and CDR2: SGHRS, YFSETQ. In DNA, the CDR3 is TGCGCCAGCACCAGGGGGCAGGGGGCCTACAATGAGCAGTTCTTC. It specifies CASTRGQGAYNEQFF.

V usage is TRBV27 and J usage is TRBJ1-1; 8 positions match TRBD1. This CDR3 comprises 14 residues. V lost 0 bases to trimming and J lost 6 bases; unmatched junction nucleotides: 3. Germline-derived CDR1 and CDR2 are MNHEY and SMNVEV (reference sequence). DNA for the CDR3: TGTGCCAGCAGTTTATCGCCGGGACAGGCTGAAGCTTTCTTT. It is translated as CASSLSPGQAEAFF.

This chain joins TRBV11-1 and TRBJ1-1; 8 bases map to TRBD1. With 3 bases clipped from V and 1 base from J, the junction kept 10 bases outside the gene matches. Germline CDR1 reads SGHAT; CDR2 reads FQDESV (reference sequence). The CDR3 extends over 17 amino acids. CDR3 in DNA: TGTGCCAGCAGCTTGGGACAGACAGGGGAACGGAACACTGAAGCTTTCTTT. Translated: CASSLGQTGERNTEAFF. The whole variable domain, remainder taken from reference TRBV11-1 and TRBJ1-1, is EAEVAQSPRYKITEKSQAVAFWCDPISGHATLYWYRQILGQGPELLVQFQDESVVDDSQLPKDRFSAERLKGVDSTLKIQPAELGDSAMYLCASSLGQTGERNTEAFFGQGTRLTVV.

The chain has TRBV7-2 and TRBJ2-1, with D uncertain. Germline V gene sequence: CDR1 SGHTA, CDR2 FQGNSA. This CDR3 has 15 amino acids. V was trimmed by 5 bases and J by 0 bases, leaving 11 bases between them. CDR3: CASSPVRSSYNEQFF. The CDR3, as DNA: TGTGCCAGCAGCCCCGTTAGGAGCTCCTACAATGAGCAGTTCTTC.

Of note for this clone: Other DNA sequences in this sample translate to the same CDR3. The V and J genes are TRBV27 and TRBJ2-3; weak D call: TRBD1 (5 bases). The ends were cut back, 4 bases at V and 1 base at J, with 12 bases in the middle. Germline loops: CDR1 MNHEY, CDR2 SMNVEV (reference sequence). CDR3 size: 15 residues. CDR3 DNA: TGTGCCAGCAGTTCCCTTAGGGGCGGCACAGATACGCAGTATTTT. It specifies CASSSLRGGTDTQYF.

V usage is TRBV5-1 and J usage is TRBJ1-2, with D unresolved. The CDR3 consists of 14 residues. Germline loops: CDR1 SGHRS, CDR2 YFSETQ. Between the trimmed V and J ends, which lost 1 base and 0 bases, there was a span of 7 bases. CDR3 sequence reads: CASSLQTANYGYTF. For the CDR3, the DNA is TGCGCCAGCAGCTTGCAAACGGCTAACTATGGCTACACCTTC. The variable domain in full, with the rest retrieved from reference TRBV5-1 and TRBJ1-2, is KAGVTQTPRYLIKTRGQQVTLSCSPISGHRSVSWYQQTPGQGLQFLFEYFSETQRNKGNFPGRFSGRQFSNSRSEMNVSTLELGDSALYLCASSLQTANYGYTFGSGTRLTVV.

This chain uses TRBV5-1 with TRBJ1-6; D gene unclear. The CDR3 runs 16 residues. Trimming shortened V by 0 bases and J by 5 bases, and 12 bases separated the two germline ends. CDR1 is SGHRS and CDR2 is YFSETQ in the germline V gene. Written as DNA, the CDR3 is TGCGCCAGCAGCTTGGACAGTCTCGTCGATAATTCACCCCTCCACTTT. Its protein product is CASSLDSLVDNSPLHF.